Below are 14 T cell receptor beta chains sequenced from a single sample in a study of blood T cell repertoires in COVID-19. Clones were read by immunoSEQ multiplex PCR, and TCRdb kept only the in-frame ones, dropping some. The table lists some 200,000 clones, around 80% of them singletons, with around 18% in the top ten. Sequencing was done on a sample of peripheral blood. The receptors come from a woman of 80 years or more with active or convalescent COVID-19.

The rearrangement joins TRBV11-2 to TRBJ1-2; TRBD1 is a possible D gene (6 bases). CDR3 length: 11 residues. V gave up 11 bases and J gave up 6 bases, with 13 bases separating them. CDR1 is SGHAT, CDR2 FQNNGV, per germline. This CDR3 is CAGGASNGYTF. CDR3 bases: TGTGCCGGGGGGGCGTCCAATGGCTACACCTTC. The whole variable domain, filled in from reference TRBV11-2 and TRBJ1-2, reads EAGVAQSPRYKIIEKRQSVAFWCNPISGHATLYWYQQILGQGPKLLIQFQNNGVVDDSQLPKDRFSAERLKGVDSTLKIQPAKLEDSAVYLCAGGASNGYTFGSGTRLTVV.

The chain couples TRBV4-3 to TRBJ2-3, with TRBD2 matching over 12 bases. Trimming took 3 bases from V and 5 from J; bases not matched to a gene: 3. Germline loops: CDR1 LGHNA, CDR2 YSLEER. The CDR3 covers 15 residues. CDR3 protein: CASSQGTSGQDTQYF. The DNA for the CDR3 is TGCGCCAGCAGCCAGGGGACTAGCGGGCAAGATACGCAGTATTTT.

A few counts support this clone. The chain employs TRBV7-3 and TRBJ2-1; D may be TRBD2 (6 bases). V lost 5 bases and J lost 0, with 17 bases in between. CDR3 size: 17 residues. Germline V lookup: CDR1 SGHTA, CDR2 FQGTGA. This CDR3 reads CASSPQGAGNSYNEQFF. The CDR3 DNA sequence: TGTGCCAGCAGCCCCCAGGGTGCGGGGAACTCCTACAATGAGCAGTTCTTC.

This sequence joins TRBV18 and TRBJ1-4, with 7 bases lining up with TRBD1. Germline V gene lookup returns CDR1 KGHSH and CDR2 LQKENI. With V trimmed by 6 bases and J by 0 bases, 13 bases remained unmatched. This CDR3 comprises 18 residues. The CDR3 is CASSPTGTGLTTNEKLFF. The CDR3 nucleotides are TGTGCCAGCTCGCCGACAGGGACCGGCCTCACAACTAATGAAAAACTGTTTTTT.

The J gene is TRBJ2-3, the V gene TRBV18; the D is unclear. V gave up 5 bases and J gave up 0 bases, with 3 bases separating them. The CDR3 contains 12 residues. Per the germline V gene, CDR1 is KGHSH and CDR2 is LQKENI. CDR3 loop: CASSSSTDTQYF. In DNA, the CDR3 is TGTGCCAGCTCAAGCAGCACAGATACGCAGTATTTT.

The rearrangement joins TRBV5-1 to TRBJ2-2; TRBD2 might be the D (5 bases). Germline CDR1 SGHRS, CDR2 YFSETQ. V lost 2 bases, J lost 4 bases, and 9 bases lay in between. The CDR3 runs 14 residues. The CDR3, as DNA: TGCGCCAGCAGCTTAATTGGACTCACCGGGGAGCTGTTTTTT. Amino acid sequence: CASSLIGLTGELFF.

This clone has only one observation. The chain employs TRBV7-2 and TRBJ2-3; D is uncertain. The CDR3 sequence is 15 residues long. Germline V lookup: CDR1 SGHTA, CDR2 FQGNSA. The V end was cut by 3 bases, the J end by 0 bases, with 10 bases between. The CDR3 coding sequence is TGTGCCAGCAGCTTTGAGACAACTAGCACAGATACGCAGTATTTT. Amino acid sequence: CASSFETTSTDTQYF.

V gene TRBV6-2 or TRBV6-3 combines with J gene TRBJ1-5, with 11 bases aligning to TRBD1. CDR1 and CDR2 from the germline V gene are MNHEY and SVGEGT. V shed 0 bases, J shed 5 bases, and the junction held 6 bases outside the gene matches. The CDR3 is 17 amino acids. The CDR3 nucleotides are TGTGCCAGCAGTTACTCTAAGGACAGGGGGCGTTATCAGCCCCAGCATTTT. Translating gives CASSYSKDRGRYQPQHF.

The genes are TRBV27 and TRBJ2-7; TRBD1 agrees at 7 bases. The CDR3 is 12 residues long. Germline V gene lookup returns CDR1 MNHEY and CDR2 SMNVEV (reference sequence). The V segment lost 6 bases and the J segment 7 bases; nucleotides outside the gene matches: 6. For the CDR3, the DNA is TGTGCCAGCAGCAAGACAGGGTGGGAGCAGTACTTC. This gives the protein CASSKTGWEQYF.

The chain couples TRBV12-3 or TRBV12-4 to TRBJ2-7, with unresolved D. This CDR3 contains 13 residues. Between the trimmed V and J ends, which lost 0 bases and 3 bases, there was a span of 6 bases. Here the CDR3 DNA reads TGTGCCAGCAGTTTAGCCCTCCGCTACGAGCAGTACTTC. This translates into CASSLALRYEQYF.

The genes are TRBV5-8 and TRBJ1-4; D not certain. CDR1 and CDR2 (germline): SGHTS, YDEGEE. Trimming took off 4 bases at V and 16 bases at J, with 17 bases between the two ends. The CDR3 sequence is 12 residues long. This CDR3 is CASSVTKEGGFF. Here the CDR3 DNA reads TGTGCCAGCAGCGTAACCAAGGAGGGTGGGTTTTTT.

The rearrangement links TRBV15 to TRBJ1-1, with D tentatively TRBD1 (6 bases). Trimming shortened V by 0 bases and J by 5 bases, and 7 bases separated the two germline ends. The CDR3 spans 13 residues. CDR1 and CDR2 from the germline V gene are LNHNV and YYDKDF (reference sequence). The CDR3 coding sequence is TGTGCCACCAGCAGAGATAGGGGGACTGAAGCTTTCTTT. Protein sequence: CATSRDRGTEAFF.

This chain links TRBV19 with TRBJ1-1; D ambiguous. This CDR3 spans 13 amino acids. CDR1 is LNHDA and CDR2 is SQIVND in the germline V gene (reference sequence). Deletions cut 7 bases from V and 0 bases from J, with 9 bases between. CDR3 residues: CASKHGMNTEAFF. In DNA, the CDR3 is TGTGCCAGTAAGCACGGTATGAACACTGAAGCTTTCTTT.

In this sample, this clone turned up a few times. The chain has TRBV3-1 (or the pseudogene TRBV3-2) and TRBJ1-2; 9 nucleotides match TRBD1. CDR1 and CDR2 (germline): LGHDT, YNNKEL (reference sequence). The CDR3 contains 15 residues. J lost 4 bases, V lost 7 bases, and 10 bases had no gene match. CDR3 nucleotides: TGTGCCAGCAACCTACAGGGGGCGCCGGGCTATGGCTACACCTTC. It specifies CASNLQGAPGYGYTF.